This T cell receptor (beta chain) appears in the sequencing data of a study of blood T cell repertoires in COVID-19. Overall study: In each case, the material was cDNA or gDNA derived from T cells, B-cell-depleted T cells, or PBMCs.

This clone was recorded many times. CDR3 length: 15 residues. Trimming took 4 bases from V and 5 from J, leaving 14 bases between them. In germline, CDR1 is SGHDN, CDR2 FVKESK. Per the original data handling: Counts of nucleated cells, estimated from reference gene primer amplification, were obtained. Using immunoSEQ multiplex PCR, the repertoire was profiled, and TCRdb retains in-frame clones only, with some absent. D and trimming were read from the DNA, whereas the V and J calls and clone size are those reported in that table. The sample gives about 190,000 clones, just under 80% of which show up once; 2.5% to 3% is in the top ten.

Sequenced material: peripheral blood. The source is a woman at least 80 years old with active or convalescent COVID-19. The V and J genes are TRBV14 and TRBJ2-2; possibly TRBD1 for D (5 bases). CDR3 sequence reads: CASSPGRDSTGELFF. The DNA of the CDR3 is TGTGCCAGCAGCCCAGGCAGGGATTCAACCGGGGAGCTGTTTTTT.